These T cell receptor beta chains were read from a single sample in a study of Ad26.COV2.S vaccination and SARS-CoV-2 variants. This table comes from immunoSEQ multiplex PCR, and its TCRdb copy is limited to in-frame clones, with some not included. The repertoire consists of about 240,000 clones, with 70% to 90% occurring once and the leading ten covering around 10%. Sequenced here: peripheral blood, sampled in a trial of Ad26.COV2.S vaccine versus placebo. The receptors stem from a person between 18 and 65 years old who received the Ad26.COV2.S COVID-19 vaccine or a placebo. CDR3s include the opening cysteine and the closing phenylalanine or tryptophan. Each record gives: D gene, clone size, J gene, V gene, CDR3 length, CDR3 protein, CDR3 DNA. A D gene is named only where the DNA matches it firmly. The size of a clone is reported for some rows only, either as once, few or many, or as a class for expanded clones.

NA	NA	TRBJ1-5	TRBV6-2/TRBV6-3	14	CASSYYLGNQPQHF	TGTGCCAGCAGTTACTATCTCGGGAATCAGCCCCAGCATTTT
TRBD2	NA	TRBJ2-3	TRBV28	17	CASSLTAGGRSTDTQYF	TGTGCCAGCAGTTTAACAGCGGGAGGACGGAGCACAGATACGCAGTATTTT
NA	NA	TRBJ2-7	TRBV13	18	CASSRHPKGGGVSYEQYF	TGTGCCAGCAGTCGACATCCAAAAGGAGGCGGGGTCTCCTACGAGCAGTACTTC
TRBD1	NA	TRBJ1-1	TRBV9	15	CASSVPGTANTEAFF	TGTGCCAGCAGCGTACCCGGGACAGCGAACACTGAAGCTTTCTTT
NA	NA	TRBJ1-2	TRBV5-1	15	CASSPARGSNYGYTF	TGCGCCAGCAGCCCGGCCAGGGGCTCTAACTATGGCTACACCTTC
NA	NA	TRBJ1-6	TRBV7-2	17	CASSLGQKSSYNSPLHF	TGTGCCAGCAGCTTAGGGCAGAAGAGCTCCTATAATTCACCCCTCCACTTT
TRBD1	few	TRBJ2-7	TRBV5-1	16	CASRPQPGQGVDEQYF	TGCGCCAGCAGACCCCAACCGGGACAGGGGGTCGACGAGCAGTACTTC
NA	NA	TRBJ2-7	TRBV6-2/TRBV6-3	13	CASSYFRTYEQYF	TGTGCCAGCAGTTATTTCCGGACCTACGAGCAGTACTTC
TRBD1	NA	TRBJ2-7	TRBV4-3	15	CASSPRTGVGYEQYF	TGCGCCAGCAGCCCCCGGACAGGGGTTGGCTACGAGCAGTACTTC
TRBD1	NA	TRBJ2-7	TRBV30	18	CAWSLVWPMTGGGYEQYF	TGTGCCTGGAGTTTAGTCTGGCCAATGACAGGGGGCGGCTACGAGCAGTACTTC
NA	NA	TRBJ1-4	TRBV6-5	14	CASRTFATNEKLFF	TGTGCCAGCAGAACCTTTGCAACTAATGAAAAACTGTTTTTT
TRBD2	NA	TRBJ2-1	TRBV30	17	CAWKGLAGGYSYNEQFF	TGTGCCTGGAAGGGACTAGCGGGAGGGTACTCCTACAATGAGCAGTTCTTC
NA	NA	TRBJ2-1	TRBV10-3	15	CAISEAGTGYNEQFF	TGTGCCATCAGTGAGGCCGGGACGGGGTACAATGAGCAGTTCTTC